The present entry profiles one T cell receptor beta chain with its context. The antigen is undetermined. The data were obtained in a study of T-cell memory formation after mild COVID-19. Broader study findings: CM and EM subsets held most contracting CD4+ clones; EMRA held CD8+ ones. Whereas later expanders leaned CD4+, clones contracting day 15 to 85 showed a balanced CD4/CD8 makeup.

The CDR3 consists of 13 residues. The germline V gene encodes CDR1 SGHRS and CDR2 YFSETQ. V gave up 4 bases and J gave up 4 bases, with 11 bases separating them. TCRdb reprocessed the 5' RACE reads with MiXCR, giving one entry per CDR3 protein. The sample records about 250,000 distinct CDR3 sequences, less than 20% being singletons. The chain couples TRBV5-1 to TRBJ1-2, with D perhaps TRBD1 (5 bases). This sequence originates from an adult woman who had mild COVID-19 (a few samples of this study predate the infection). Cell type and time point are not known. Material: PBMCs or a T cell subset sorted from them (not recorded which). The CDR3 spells CASSVGDSYGYTF. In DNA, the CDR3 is TGCGCCAGCAGCGTAGGGGATAGCTATGGCTACACCTTC. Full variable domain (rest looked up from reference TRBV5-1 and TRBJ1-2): KAGVTQTPRYLIKTRGQQVTLSCSPISGHRSVSWYQQTPGQGLQFLFEYFSETQRNKGNFPGRFSGRQFSNSRSEMNVSTLELGDSALYLCASSVGDSYGYTFGSGTRLTVV.